The TCR beta chain under discussion was sequenced for a study of cytomegalovirus exposure and HLA in healthy donors. Study outcomes and limitations: Reportedly, a later analysis found an Asian-associated ancestry cluster had fewer N-insertions than the approximately 700-donor mean. Some V segments (TRBV6-2 and TRBV6-3 among them) were excluded as indistinguishable.

The CDR3 spans 11 residues. After removal of 6 bases from V and 6 bases from J, the junction contained 2 bases not matched to a gene. Per the germline V gene, CDR1 is DFQATT and CDR2 is SNEGSKA (reference sequence). For this clone: Its target is unknown.

Each of the donors was a healthy bone marrow donor. 13 Jbeta primers and 60 Vbeta primers were used for the PCR. Data came from immunoSEQ multiplex PCR; TCRdb stores just in-frame clones and leaves some out. The top ten clones hold around 0.54% of a sample with roughly 130,000 clones, approximately 91% of them seen once. The chain links TRBV20-1 to TRBJ2-7, with 10 bases that match TRBD2. The sample comprised PBMCs. This sequence was found in a woman in her thirties or forties in good health and CMV-seronegative. CDR3 residues: CSAGTSVEQYF. The CDR3 DNA reads TGCAGTGCCGGGACTAGCGTCGAGCAGTACTTC.